Presented here are 8 T cell receptor beta chains from one specimen sequenced in a study of vaccination and CD4 T cells after COVID-19. TCRdb redid the calling of the PCR reads with MiXCR, one entry per CDR3 protein. This sample has about 21,000 distinct CDR3 sequences, with more than 45% found just once. The specimen comprised CD4+ T cells from blood, sampled before SARS-CoV-2 vaccination. These receptors came from a human donor who had recovered from COVID-19.

The chain recombines TRBV4-1 with TRBJ2-2; D not resolved. CDR1 and CDR2 (germline): MGHRA, YSYEKL. The CDR3 consists of 13 residues. V was trimmed by 6 bases and J by 6 bases, leaving 11 bases between them. CDR3 nucleotides: TGCGCCAGCAGGGACCTCGGCCCCGGGGAGCTGTTTTTT. As protein: CASRDLGPGELFF.

The chain joins TRBV20-1 to TRBJ2-7; perhaps TRBD1 as D (5 bases). The V gene lost 5 bases and the J gene lost 2 bases, with 16 bases spanning the gap. CDR3 length: 14 residues. CDR1 DFQATT and CDR2 SNEGSKA come from the germline V gene (reference sequence). The CDR3 DNA reads TGCAGTGCTCCAAGACAGAACTCCACCTACGAGCAGTACTTC. Translating gives CSAPRQNSTYEQYF.

V gene TRBV4-1 combines with J gene TRBJ1-2; D is unclear. There are 12 residues in the CDR3. V was clipped by 1 base and J by 11 bases, with 11 bases between them. Germline V lookup: CDR1 MGHRA, CDR2 YSYEKL. CDR3 amino acids: CASSQVGGRYTF. The CDR3 DNA follows: TGCGCCAGCAGCCAAGTAGGAGGGCGGTACACCTTC.

The V and J genes are TRBV27 and TRBJ1-2, with D tentatively TRBD1 (6 bases). V dropped 5 bases and J dropped 4 bases, with 14 bases sitting between them. CDR1 and CDR2 (germline): MNHEY, SMNVEV (reference sequence). The CDR3 is 14 residues long. The CDR3 coding sequence is TGTGCCAGCAGTACGGGCGGGGGGCTCTATGGCTACACCTTC. Protein: CASSTGGGLYGYTF.

A few counts support this clonotype. This chain links TRBV27 with TRBJ1-6; D is ambiguous. Trimming took 1 base from V and 0 from J, leaving 7 bases between them. Germline V gene sequence: CDR1 MNHEY, CDR2 SMNVEV (reference sequence). The CDR3 is 16 residues long. CDR3 residues: CASSLYRSSYNSPLHF. For the CDR3, the DNA is TGTGCCAGCAGTTTATATCGCAGCTCCTATAATTCACCCCTCCACTTT.

This clonotype was counted once. The chain recombines TRBV20-1 with TRBJ2-7, with D possibly matching TRBD2 (5 bases). Germline V gives CDR1 DFQATT, CDR2 SNEGSKA (reference sequence). V was trimmed by 3 bases and J by 2 bases, leaving 8 bases between them. This CDR3 is 12 amino acids long. Written as DNA, the CDR3 is TGCAGTGCTAGGGGAGCGACCTACGAGCAGTACTTC. The encoded protein is CSARGATYEQYF.

Turning to this clonotype: One end of the junction fails to match germline, which may point to a read error. The DNA for the CDR3 is TGTGCTAGCAGCTTAGCAGGGGGCGTCGGGTACAATGAGCAGTTCTTC. This translates into CASSLAGGVGYNEQFF. This chain uses TRBV7-7 with TRBJ2-1; 8 nucleotides line up with TRBD1. The V gene's germline CDR1 is SSHAT and CDR2 FNYEAQ (reference sequence). The CDR3 is 16 residues long.

The chain is built from TRBV20-1 and TRBJ2-7; D possibly corresponds to TRBD1 (7 bases). The CDR3 length is 13 residues. Germline lookup yields CDR1 DFQATT and CDR2 SNEGSKA (reference sequence). The V gene lost 5 bases and the J gene lost 3 bases, with 14 bases spanning the gap. CDR3 coding DNA: TGCAGTGCTTACCCCAGGGGGGTCTACGAGCAGTACTTC. It translates to CSAYPRGVYEQYF.